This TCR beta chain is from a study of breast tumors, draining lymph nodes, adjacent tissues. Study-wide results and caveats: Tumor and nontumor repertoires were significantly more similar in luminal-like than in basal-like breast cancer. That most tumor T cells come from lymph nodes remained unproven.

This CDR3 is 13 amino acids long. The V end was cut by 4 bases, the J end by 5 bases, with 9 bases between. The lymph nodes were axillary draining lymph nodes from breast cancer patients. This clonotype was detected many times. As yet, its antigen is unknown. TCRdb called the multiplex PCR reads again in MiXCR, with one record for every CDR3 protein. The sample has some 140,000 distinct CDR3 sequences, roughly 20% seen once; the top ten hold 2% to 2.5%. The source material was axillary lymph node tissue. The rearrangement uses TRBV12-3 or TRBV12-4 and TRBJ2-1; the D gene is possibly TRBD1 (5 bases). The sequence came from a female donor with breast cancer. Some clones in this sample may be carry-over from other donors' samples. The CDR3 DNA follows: TGTGCCAGCAGTTGGGGCAGGCACAATGAGCAGTTCTTC. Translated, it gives CASSWGRHNEQFF.